The 26 T cell receptor beta chains given below trace back to one sample, sequenced in a study of cytomegalovirus exposure and HLA in healthy donors. The PCR was carried out with 60 Vbeta primers and 13 Jbeta primers. Data came from immunoSEQ multiplex PCR; TCRdb stores just in-frame clones and leaves some out. The table includes over 80,000 clones, 55% to 80% detected once. Sequenced sample: PBMCs. The receptor set was obtained from a man between 40 and 49 years old in good health and CMV-seronegative.

The J gene is TRBJ2-3, the V gene TRBV5-6; TRBD1 matches at 11 bases. The J segment lost 6 bases and the V segment lost 0 bases, leaving 6 bases of the junction unmatched. Germline V gene data show CDR1 as SGHDT and CDR2 as YYEEEE. CDR3 length: 16 residues. This CDR3 is CASSLVRTGGMDTQYF. The CDR3 DNA reads as TGTGCCAGCAGCTTGGTACGGACAGGGGGCATGGATACGCAGTATTTT.

The V call is TRBV19, the J call TRBJ2-3; TRBD1 is a possible D gene (5 bases). CDR3 size: 13 residues. The V end lost 1 base, the J end lost 7 bases, and 9 bases lay between the germline ends. The germline V gene encodes CDR1 LNHDA and CDR2 SQIVND (reference sequence). CDR3 protein: CASSIGGANTQYF. The DNA for the CDR3 is TGTGCCAGTAGTATAGGGGGCGCGAATACGCAGTATTTT. The entire variable domain, with the rest obtained from reference TRBV19 and TRBJ2-3, is as follows: DGGITQSPKYLFRKEGQNVTLSCEQNLNHDAMYWYRQDPGQGLRLIYYSQIVNDFQKGDIAEGYSVSREKKESFPLTVTSAQKNPTAFYLCASSIGGANTQYFGPGTRLTVL.

By share of the sample, this clone is medium-sized. The chain recombines TRBV5-1 with TRBJ1-1; no firm D call. V was pared by 0 bases and J by 1 base, with 7 bases between. Germline CDR1 reads SGHRS; CDR2 reads YFSETQ. CDR3 length: 14 residues. CDR3 protein: CASSLGAGNTEAFF. DNA of the CDR3: TGCGCCAGCAGCTTGGGAGCCGGGAACACTGAAGCTTTCTTT.

The chain employs TRBV2 and TRBJ2-5; 12 nucleotides line up with TRBD2. Germline CDR1 and CDR2: SNHLY and FYNNEI. The CDR3 has 15 residues. V was clipped by 6 bases and J by 3 bases; unmatched bases: 5. The CDR3 protein is CASSGLAGREETQYF. CDR3 nucleotides: TGTGCCAGCAGCGGACTAGCGGGGAGAGAAGAGACCCAGTACTTC.

This rearrangement joins TRBV6-5 to TRBJ2-5; no clear D gene. Trimming took 5 bases from V and 4 from J, leaving 5 bases between them. CDR1 is MNHEY, CDR2 SVGAGI, per germline. CDR3 length: 11 residues. The CDR3 DNA follows: TGTGCCAGCAGTCCAGGAGAGACCCAGTACTTC. This translates into CASSPGETQYF.

The rearrangement joins TRBV28 to TRBJ2-5; 9 bases map to TRBD1. The V gene's germline CDR1 is MDHEN and CDR2 SYDVKM. CDR3 length: 15 residues. V dropped 7 bases and J dropped 3; count of bases not matched to a gene: 9. The CDR3, as DNA: TGTGCCAGCACCAGAGACAGGGGGAGGGAAGAGACCCAGTACTTC. This translates into CASTRDRGREETQYF.

The chain combines TRBV2 with TRBJ1-1; possibly TRBD1 for D (5 bases). This CDR3 has 11 residues. Per the germline V gene, CDR1 is SNHLY and CDR2 is FYNNEI. Deletions cut 7 bases from V and 10 bases from J, with 13 bases between. The CDR3 DNA sequence: TGTGCCAGCACGGAGGGGCCGACAGCTTTCTTT. Protein sequence: CASTEGPTAFF.

The chain carries TRBV7-2 and TRBJ1-1, with D possibly matching TRBD1 (6 bases). Germline CDR1 SGHTA, CDR2 FQGNSA. V gave up 2 bases and J gave up 2 bases, with 12 bases separating them. The CDR3 sequence is 15 residues long. The CDR3 is CASSLFPGQNTEAFF. In DNA form, the CDR3 reads TGTGCCAGCAGCTTATTCCCGGGACAAAACACTGAAGCTTTCTTT.

The rearrangement links TRBV18 to TRBJ1-5; TRBD1 might be the D (5 bases). There are 14 residues in the CDR3. The germline V gene encodes CDR1 KGHSH and CDR2 LQKENI. Trimming cost V 2 bases and J 4 bases, with 9 bases left between them. In DNA form, the CDR3 reads TGTGCCAGCTCACCAGGGGCAGGAAATCAGCCCCAGCATTTT. Its protein product is CASSPGAGNQPQHF.

CDR3 residues: CASSLGGGWDQPQHF. The CDR3 DNA is TGTGCCAGCAGCTTAGGGGGAGGGTGGGATCAGCCCCAGCATTTT. V is TRBV7-9 and J is TRBJ1-5; D unclear. This CDR3 region has 15 residues. V was trimmed by 1 base and J by 5 bases, leaving 12 bases between them. The germline gives CDR1 SEHNR, CDR2 FQNEAQ (reference sequence).

The CDR3 bases are TGCGCCAGCAGCTTGACGACTAGGTGGGCAGATACGCAGTATTTT. This sequence encodes CASSLTTRWADTQYF. V usage is TRBV5-1 and J usage is TRBJ2-3, with D possibly being TRBD2 (6 bases). Trimming removed 1 base from V and 4 bases from J, with 13 bases in between. Germline assignment: CDR1 SGHRS and CDR2 YFSETQ. The length of the CDR3 is 15 residues.

This clone was picked up one time. The genes are TRBV9 and TRBJ1-1, with D tentatively TRBD1 (5 bases). V was trimmed by 0 bases and J by 3 bases, leaving 24 bases between them. Germline CDR1 and CDR2: SGDLS and YYNGEE. The CDR3 loop spans 19 amino acids. CDR3 sequence reads: CASSVADGGAGVLDTEAFF. Here the CDR3 DNA reads TGTGCCAGCAGCGTAGCTGATGGAGGGGCTGGAGTATTAGACACTGAAGCTTTCTTT.

This clone was found a few times. The V and J genes are TRBV28 and TRBJ1-5; 8 bases fit TRBD1. CDR1 is MDHEN and CDR2 is SYDVKM in the germline V gene. This CDR3 is built from 15 residues. Germline trimming cut 6 bases from V and 5 bases from J; bases unmatched to any gene: 9. CDR3 region: CASRDRGQGDQPQHF. The CDR3 DNA is TGTGCCAGCAGGGATCGCGGACAGGGAGATCAGCCCCAGCATTTT.

The rearrangement joins TRBV5-1 to TRBJ2-1; 7 bases fit TRBD2. The CDR3 has 17 amino acids. The ends lost 5 bases at V and 0 bases at J; junction bases unmatched: 11. Per germline, CDR1 SGHRS and CDR2 YFSETQ. CDR3 DNA sequence: TGCGCCAGCAGTCCTTTAGTGGGGGGGAGCTCCTACAATGAGCAGTTCTTC. Translating gives CASSPLVGGSSYNEQFF.

The CDR3 here is CASSVPTGRIDTQYF. The DNA for the CDR3 is TGTGCCAGCAGTGTACCAACAGGGAGAATAGATACGCAGTATTTT. The chain uses TRBV2 and TRBJ2-3; D might be TRBD1 (6 bases). The germline V gene encodes CDR1 SNHLY and CDR2 FYNNEI. The CDR3 runs to 15 residues. Trimming removed 4 bases from V and 5 bases from J, with 16 bases in between.

This clone has more than one count but fewer than ten. V is TRBV18 and J is TRBJ1-6, with 8 bases lining up with TRBD1. Germline CDR1 and CDR2: KGHSH and LQKENI. Losses at the gene ends were 2 bases for V and 2 bases for J; bases not matched to a gene: 5. The CDR3 spans 17 residues. In nucleotides, the CDR3 is TGTGCCAGCTCACCAAGCACAGGGGGGACCTATAATTCACCCCTCCACTTT. Residues: CASSPSTGGTYNSPLHF.

This chain links TRBV9 with TRBJ2-1, with TRBD2 matching 7 bases. The CDR3 extends over 15 amino acids. The V segment lost 0 bases and the J segment 8 bases; nucleotides outside the gene matches: 8. The germline gives CDR1 SGDLS, CDR2 YYNGEE. CDR3 in amino acids: CASSVELRGRDEQFF. Here the CDR3 DNA reads TGTGCCAGCAGCGTAGAGTTGCGGGGGAGGGATGAGCAGTTCTTC. Complete variable domain (other parts from reference TRBV9 and TRBJ2-1): DSGVTQTPKHLITATGQRVTLRCSPRSGDLSVYWYQQSLDQGLQFLIQYYNGEERAKGNILERFSAQQFPDLHSELNLSSLELGDSALYFCASSVELRGRDEQFFGPGTRLTVL.

The chain couples TRBV2 to TRBJ2-7, with 9 bases matching TRBD1. CDR3 length: 15 residues. V lost 2 bases and J lost 2; bases outside the gene matches: 4. The germline gives CDR1 SNHLY, CDR2 FYNNEI. The CDR3 region is CASSEPGQGPYEQYF. DNA for the CDR3: TGTGCCAGCAGTGAACCGGGACAGGGTCCCTACGAGCAGTACTTC.

The CDR3 sequence is CASSRGQGRTPGSPLHF. The DNA of the CDR3 is TGTGCCAGCAGTCGCGGACAGGGAAGGACTCCCGGTTCACCCCTCCACTTT. The V gene is TRBV5-5, the J gene TRBJ1-6, with 8 positions matching TRBD1. Germline V gene sequence: CDR1 SGHKS, CDR2 YYEKEE (reference sequence). The CDR3 extends over 17 amino acids. Losses at the gene ends were 5 bases for V and 9 bases for J; bases not matched to a gene: 16. The full variable domain, with the rest looked up from reference TRBV5-5 and TRBJ1-6, is DAGVTQSPTHLIKTRGQQVTLRCSPISGHKSVSWYQQVLGQGPQFIFQYYEKEERGRGNFPDRFSARQFPNYSSELNVNALLLGDSALYLCASSRGQGRTPGSPLHFGNGTRLTVT.

The chain combines TRBV5-1 with TRBJ2-3; the match to TRBD2 covers 8 bases. Trimming removed 4 bases from V and 2 bases from J; junction bases left unmatched: 3. CDR3 length: 14 residues. Germline CDR1 reads SGHRS; CDR2 reads YFSETQ. The DNA for the CDR3 is TGCGCCAGCAGCGGGACTAGGTCCACAGATACGCAGTATTTT. Residues: CASSGTRSTDTQYF.

The chain carries TRBV7-6 and TRBJ2-1; 12 nucleotides align to TRBD2. With V trimmed by 4 bases and J by 8 bases, 6 bases remained unmatched. The germline V gene has CDR1 SGHVS and CDR2 FNYEAQ. The CDR3 sequence is 15 residues long. The CDR3 here is CASSSRLAGDHEQFF. The CDR3 bases are TGTGCCAGCAGCTCGCGACTAGCGGGGGACCATGAGCAGTTCTTC. Variable domain in full (rest from reference TRBV7-6 and TRBJ2-1): GAGVSQSPRYKVTKRGQDVALRCDPISGHVSLYWYRQALGQGPEFLTYFNYEAQQDKSGLPNDRFSAERPEGSISTLTIQRTEQRDSAMYRCASSSRLAGDHEQFFGPGTRLTVL.

V and J are TRBV7-6 and TRBJ2-3; TRBD1 aligns across 7 bases. Trimming at V came to 3 bases and at J to 7 bases, leaving 4 bases not matched to a gene. Germline V gives CDR1 SGHVS, CDR2 FNYEAQ. The CDR3 sequence is 13 residues long. In DNA form, the CDR3 reads TGTGCCAGCAGCTTGGGCAGGGGGAATACGCAGTATTTT. Amino acids: CASSLGRGNTQYF.

Relative to its sample, this clone is medium-sized. This CDR3 is also generated by other DNA sequences in the sample. The genes are TRBV19 and TRBJ1-4; weak D call: TRBD1 (6 bases). CDR3 length: 13 amino acids. Trimming stripped 4 bases from V and 7 bases from J, with 10 bases between. From germline, CDR1 is LNHDA and CDR2 SQIVND (reference sequence). The CDR3 region is CASSNREREKLFF. DNA of the CDR3: TGTGCCAGTAGTAACAGGGAGCGTGAAAAACTGTTTTTT. Using reference TRBV19 and TRBJ1-4 for the parts outside the CDR3, the full variable domain is DGGITQSPKYLFRKEGQNVTLSCEQNLNHDAMYWYRQDPGQGLRLIYYSQIVNDFQKGDIAEGYSVSREKKESFPLTVTSAQKNPTAFYLCASSNREREKLFFGSGTQLSVL.

The chain recombines TRBV5-1 with TRBJ2-1; maybe TRBD1 (5 bases). The CDR3 is made up of 13 amino acids. V shed 4 bases and J shed 4 bases, with 9 bases lying between them. Germline values: CDR1 SGHRS, CDR2 YFSETQ. The CDR3 region has the DNA TGCGCCAGCAGCGCAGGGAAATACAATGAGCAGTTCTTC. It encodes CASSAGKYNEQFF.

This clone was observed a few times. J is TRBJ2-7 and V is TRBV6-5; 8 bases line up with TRBD1. The ends lost 9 bases at V and 2 bases at J; junction bases unmatched: 6. The germline V gene encodes CDR1 MNHEY and CDR2 SVGAGI. This CDR3 is 13 amino acids long. The DNA of the CDR3 is TGTGCCAGTAGCCGGGACAGGACCTACGAGCAGTACTTC. It specifies CASSRDRTYEQYF.

The chain joins TRBV9 to TRBJ1-6; D possibly corresponds to TRBD1 (6 bases). The V gene lost 0 bases and the J gene lost 4 bases, with 8 bases spanning the gap. Germline V gene sequence: CDR1 SGDLS, CDR2 YYNGEE. The CDR3 is 15 amino acids. The CDR3 region has the DNA TGTGCCAGCAGCGTAGTAGGACAGTATAATTCACCCCTCCACTTT. Its translation: CASSVVGQYNSPLHF.